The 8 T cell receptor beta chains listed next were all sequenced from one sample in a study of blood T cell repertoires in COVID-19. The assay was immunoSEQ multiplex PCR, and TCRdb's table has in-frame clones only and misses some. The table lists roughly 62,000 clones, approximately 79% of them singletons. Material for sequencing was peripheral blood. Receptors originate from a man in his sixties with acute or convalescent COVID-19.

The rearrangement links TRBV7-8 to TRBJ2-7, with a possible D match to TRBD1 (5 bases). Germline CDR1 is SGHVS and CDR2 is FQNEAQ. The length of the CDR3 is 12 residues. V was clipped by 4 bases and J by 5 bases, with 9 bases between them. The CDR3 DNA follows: TGTGCCAGCAGCTGGGCCAGGGACGAGCAGTACTTC. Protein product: CASSWARDEQYF.

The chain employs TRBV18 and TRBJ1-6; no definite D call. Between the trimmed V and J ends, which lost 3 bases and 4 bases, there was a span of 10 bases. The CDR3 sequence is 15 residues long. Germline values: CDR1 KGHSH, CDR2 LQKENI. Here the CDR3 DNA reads TGTGCCAGCTCACCTTCGGAGGGATATAATTCACCCCTCCACTTT. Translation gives CASSPSEGYNSPLHF.

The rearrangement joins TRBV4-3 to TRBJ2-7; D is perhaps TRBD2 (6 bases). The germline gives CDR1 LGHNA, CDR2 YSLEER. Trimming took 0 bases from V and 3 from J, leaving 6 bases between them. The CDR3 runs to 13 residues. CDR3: CASSQDGGYEQYF. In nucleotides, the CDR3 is TGCGCCAGCAGCCAAGACGGGGGCTACGAGCAGTACTTC.

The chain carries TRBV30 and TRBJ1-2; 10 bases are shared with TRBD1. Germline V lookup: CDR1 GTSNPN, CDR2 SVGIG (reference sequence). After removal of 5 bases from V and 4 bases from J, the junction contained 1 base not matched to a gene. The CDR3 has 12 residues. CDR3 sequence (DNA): TGTGCCTGGCGGGACAGGGGCTATGGCTACACCTTC. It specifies CAWRDRGYGYTF.

CDR3 residues: CASSLVGDRELFF. For the CDR3, the DNA is TGTGCCAGCAGCTTGGTAGGGGATCGGGAGCTGTTTTTT. The V and J genes are TRBV5-4 and TRBJ2-2, with a possible D match to TRBD1 (5 bases). V lost 0 bases to trimming and J lost 9 bases, with 9 bases between them. This CDR3 is built from 13 residues. In germline, CDR1 is SGHNT, CDR2 YYREEE (reference sequence).

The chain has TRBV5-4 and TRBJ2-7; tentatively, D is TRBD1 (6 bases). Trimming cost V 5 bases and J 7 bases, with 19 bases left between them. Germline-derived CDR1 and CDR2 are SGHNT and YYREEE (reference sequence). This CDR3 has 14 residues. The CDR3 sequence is CASSQGTGRVEQYF. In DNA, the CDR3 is TGTGCCAGCAGTCAGGGGACCGGGCGAGTTGAGCAGTACTTC.

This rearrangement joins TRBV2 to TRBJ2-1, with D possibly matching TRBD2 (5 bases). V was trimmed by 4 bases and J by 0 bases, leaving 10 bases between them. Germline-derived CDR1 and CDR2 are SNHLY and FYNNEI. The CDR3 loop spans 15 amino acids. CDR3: CASSVLASSYNEQFF. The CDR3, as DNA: TGTGCCAGCAGTGTGTTAGCGAGCTCCTACAATGAGCAGTTCTTC.

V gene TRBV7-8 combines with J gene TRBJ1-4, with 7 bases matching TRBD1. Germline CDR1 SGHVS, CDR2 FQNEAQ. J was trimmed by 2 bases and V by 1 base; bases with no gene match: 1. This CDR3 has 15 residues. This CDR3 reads CASSLGGGTNEKLFF. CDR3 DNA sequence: TGTGCCAGCAGCTTAGGAGGGGGCACTAATGAAAAACTGTTTTTT.